This T cell receptor (beta chain) derives from a study of blood T cell repertoires in COVID-19. Repertoires were generated with immunoSEQ multiplex PCR, while TCRdb's copy carries only in-frame clones and drops some. The repertoire includes about 430,000 clones, around 89% of them detected once, and 1% to 1.3% sits in the top ten. Participants' reported clinical history set cohort assignment. Donors in Cohort 3 who had recovered were those with two negative PCRs, healthcare professional clearance, or resolution of their symptoms. The sequencing sample was made of PBMCs or T cells enriched from blood (not recorded which). This sequence originates from a young man who had recovered from COVID-19.

In DNA form, the CDR3 reads TGTGCCAGCAGTTTTGGTGGTACGGGGACCCAGTACTTC. Its protein product is CASSFGGTGTQYF. This chain connects TRBV27 to TRBJ2-5, with D hard to call. The germline V gene has CDR1 MNHEY and CDR2 SMNVEV (reference sequence). V shed 3 bases and J shed 7 bases, with 12 bases lying between them. CDR3 size: 13 residues.